The 27 T cell receptor beta chains below all came from one sample that was sequenced in a study of CD8 T cells in Susac syndrome. Reverse transcription of roughly 0.45 to 1 ug RNA was carried out with random hexamers. TCRdb used MiXCR to reprocess the immunoSEQ multiplex PCR reads, holding one entry per CDR3 protein. The table has around 130,000 distinct CDR3 sequences, around 96% seen once; the top ten hold about 0.14%. The material sequenced was CD4+ T cells from PBMCs. The receptors shown here come from a human donor with Susac syndrome.

The V call is TRBV29-1, the J call TRBJ1-1; weak D call: TRBD1 (5 bases). The germline gives CDR1 SQVTM, CDR2 ANQGSEA. V shed 5 bases and J shed 0 bases, with 7 bases lying between them. The CDR3 runs to 12 residues. The CDR3 sequence: CSVMGLNTEAFF. The CDR3 region has the DNA TGCAGCGTTATGGGGCTGAACACTGAAGCTTTCTTT.

The CDR3 DNA follows: TGTGCCACCAGCAGAGATGTCTACAATGAGCAGTTCTTC. This codes for CATSRDVYNEQFF. This chain links TRBV15 with TRBJ2-1; unclear D gene. V was trimmed by 0 bases and J by 3 bases, leaving 3 bases between them. Per germline, CDR1 LNHNV and CDR2 YYDKDF (reference sequence). The CDR3 has 13 residues.

The V gene is TRBV6-5, the J gene TRBJ2-7; the D is unclear. Germline-derived CDR1 and CDR2 are MNHEY and SVGAGI. The CDR3 consists of 12 residues. V lost 4 bases and J lost 1, with 5 bases in between. CDR3 amino acids: CASSSRSYEQYF. The CDR3 region has the DNA TGTGCCAGCAGTTCCCGGTCCTACGAGCAGTACTTC.

The genes are TRBV6-2 or TRBV6-3 and TRBJ2-5, with 7 bases aligning to TRBD1. CDR3 length: 12 residues. The germline CDR1 and CDR2 sequences are MNHEY and SVGEGT. V dropped 6 bases and J dropped 12; count of bases not matched to a gene: 10. For the CDR3, the DNA is TGTGCCAGCAGGATTTTTCGTGGACAGGAGTACTTC. Translation: CASRIFRGQEYF.

The V call is TRBV23-1, the J call TRBJ2-7; weak D call: TRBD1 (5 bases). TRBV23-1 is designated an ORF whose function remains uncertain. The CDR3 totals 15 residues. V was clipped by 8 bases and J by 2 bases, with 19 bases between them. CDR3 coding DNA: TGCGCCAGCGGGCGTAGTCAGGGCCCTACCTACGAGCAGTACTTC. Encoded protein: CASGRSQGPTYEQYF.

The chain joins TRBV10-3 to TRBJ1-5, with TRBD1 matching 7 bases. CDR3 length: 15 residues. Germline-derived CDR1 and CDR2 are ENHRY and SYGVKD. Germline trimming cut 4 bases from V and 3 bases from J; bases unmatched to any gene: 6. In nucleotides, the CDR3 is TGTGCCATCAGTGCCGGGACAGTATTCAATCAGCCCCAGCATTTT. It translates to CAISAGTVFNQPQHF.

This clonotype was recorded once. This chain connects TRBV6-5 to TRBJ2-3; 10 nucleotides line up with TRBD1. There are 15 residues in the CDR3. J was trimmed by 4 bases and V by 5 bases; bases with no gene match: 6. The V gene's germline CDR1 is MNHEY and CDR2 SVGAGI. CDR3: CASSLTGGSADTQYF. The CDR3 DNA is TGTGCCAGCAGTCTGACAGGGGGCTCGGCAGATACGCAGTATTTT.

The chain employs TRBV4-3 and TRBJ1-5; D remains ambiguous. The CDR3 contains 14 residues. Germline assignment: CDR1 LGHNA and CDR2 YSLEER. V lost 4 bases and J lost 10, with 17 bases in between. The CDR3 loop is CASSLHRAYQPQHF. Written as DNA, the CDR3 is TGCGCCAGCAGCCTCCACCGGGCCTACCAACCCCAGCATTTT.

The genes are TRBV6-5 and TRBJ1-2, with no clear D. V gave up 5 bases and J gave up 8 bases, with 9 bases separating them. The germline V gene has CDR1 MNHEY and CDR2 SVGAGI. The CDR3 runs 11 residues. CDR3 bases: TGTGCCAGCAGTACAAGGGAGGGCTACACCTTC. Translated, it gives CASSTREGYTF.

V gene TRBV4-1 combines with J gene TRBJ2-2; tentatively, D is TRBD2 (5 bases). V was pared by 5 bases and J by 0 bases, with 7 bases between. CDR3 length equals 14 residues. Looked up from germline, CDR1 is MGHRA and CDR2 is YSYEKL. The CDR3: CASSGLANTGELFF. Here the CDR3 DNA reads TGCGCCAGCAGCGGACTTGCGAACACCGGGGAGCTGTTTTTT.

This chain links TRBV2 with TRBJ2-1; tentative D call: TRBD2 (5 bases). CDR1 and CDR2 (germline): SNHLY, FYNNEI. The CDR3 runs to 11 residues. Between the trimmed V and J ends, which lost 8 bases and 7 bases, there was a span of 9 bases. In nucleotides, the CDR3 is TGTGCCAGCTTGATAGCGAATGAGCAGTTCTTC. Protein product: CASLIANEQFF.

This clonotype was detected only once. The V and J genes are TRBV7-9 and TRBJ2-5; D is ambiguous. CDR1 is SEHNR and CDR2 is FQNEAQ in the germline V gene (reference sequence). The V end lost 2 bases, the J end lost 5 bases, and 12 bases lay between the germline ends. The CDR3 consists of 14 residues. The CDR3 sequence: CASSLRAVEETQYF. The CDR3 DNA sequence: TGTGCCAGCAGCTTACGGGCCGTGGAGGAGACCCAGTACTTC.

The chain couples TRBV2 to TRBJ2-5, with D perhaps given as TRBD1 or TRBD2 (6 bases each). Germline V lookup: CDR1 SNHLY, CDR2 FYNNEI. The V and J ends lost 9 bases and 4 bases respectively, with 15 bases between them. This CDR3 region has 13 residues. DNA for the CDR3: TGTGCCAGTCGGAGGGGGGAAGGAGAGACCCAGTACTTC. It encodes CASRRGEGETQYF.

This rearrangement joins TRBV29-1 to TRBJ2-2; 11 bases align to TRBD2. Germline CDR1 and CDR2: SQVTM and ANQGSEA. The CDR3 consists of 14 residues. V lost 6 bases and J lost 4; bases outside the gene matches: 4. Here the CDR3 DNA reads TGCAGCGTAGTAGCGGGAGGGGGCACCGGGGAGCTGTTTTTT. This encodes CSVVAGGGTGELFF.

The J gene is TRBJ2-7, the V gene TRBV7-2, with 8 bases identical to TRBD1. Germline CDR1 is SGHTA and CDR2 is FQGNSA. This CDR3 is built from 14 residues. The junction had 6 bases not matched to a gene; V was cut back by 5 bases and J by 3 bases. CDR3 protein: CASSRWTGNYEQYF. The CDR3 bases are TGTGCCAGCAGCCGATGGACAGGGAACTACGAGCAGTACTTC.

This sequence joins TRBV12-3 or TRBV12-4 and TRBJ2-7, with D uncertain. Trimming pared 4 bases from V and 4 bases from J, leaving 8 bases between. This CDR3 has 12 residues. The CDR3 protein is CASSSYQYEQYF. Here the CDR3 DNA reads TGTGCCAGCAGTTCCTACCAATACGAGCAGTACTTC.

The chain recombines TRBV24-1 with TRBJ1-4, with 9 bases fitting TRBD1. Germline V gene sequence: CDR1 KGHDR, CDR2 SFDVKD. The CDR3 contains 17 residues. J lost 7 bases, V lost 3 bases, and 11 bases had no gene match. CDR3 protein: CATSDPDPGQGFEKLFF. DNA of the CDR3: TGTGCCACCAGTGATCCTGATCCGGGACAGGGTTTTGAAAAACTGTTTTTT.

V and J are TRBV29-1 and TRBJ2-1, with 9 bases matching TRBD2. The CDR3 loop spans 13 amino acids. V trimming: 4 bases; J trimming: 7 bases; junction bases outside the gene matches: 5. The germline V gene encodes CDR1 SQVTM and CDR2 ANQGSEA. DNA of the CDR3: TGCAGCGTTGTGACTAGCGGTATTAATGAGCAGTTCTTC. Its translation: CSVVTSGINEQFF.

This chain connects TRBV4-2 to TRBJ2-5; TRBD2 aligns across 11 bases. V was clipped by 0 bases and J by 3 bases; unmatched bases: 6. This CDR3 has 17 residues. The V gene's germline CDR1 is LGHNA and CDR2 YNFKEQ. The CDR3 loop is CASSQDLTSGAKETQYF. CDR3 coding DNA: TGTGCCAGCAGCCAAGATTTGACTAGCGGGGCTAAAGAGACCCAGTACTTC.

The chain couples TRBV15 to TRBJ2-3; 10 positions match TRBD2. The CDR3 sequence is 17 residues long. The trim removed 2 bases at V and 1 base at J, leaving 6 bases unmatched. The germline CDR1 and CDR2 sequences are LNHNV and YYDKDF (reference sequence). CDR3 in DNA: TGTGCCACCAGCAGACTCCCTGGGACTAGCGGCACAGATACGCAGTATTTT. It encodes CATSRLPGTSGTDTQYF.

This chain uses TRBV18 with TRBJ2-7, with no clear D. V lost 2 bases, J lost 6 bases, and 8 bases lay in between. Germline V lookup: CDR1 KGHSH, CDR2 LQKENI. CDR3 length equals 12 residues. CDR3 nucleotide sequence: TGTGCCAGCTCACCAGGCCTGACCGAGCAGTACTTC. This sequence encodes CASSPGLTEQYF.

The genes are TRBV20-1 and TRBJ2-5; 7 bases map to TRBD2. There are 14 residues in the CDR3. V dropped 6 bases and J dropped 1; count of bases not matched to a gene: 8. Germline CDR1 is DFQATT and CDR2 is SNEGSKA (reference sequence). The CDR3 bases are TGCAGTGCCCTAGGCGGGGGACCCCAAGAGACCCAGTACTTC. This codes for CSALGGGPQETQYF.

The V call is TRBV30, the J call TRBJ1-1, with D perhaps TRBD1 (5 bases). V lost 0 bases and J 5 bases, leaving 10 bases between the germline ends. The CDR3 sequence is 13 residues long. Germline-derived CDR1 and CDR2 are GTSNPN and SVGIG (reference sequence). CDR3 coding DNA: TGTGCCTGGAGTGTACGAGGGGAAACTGAAGCTTTCTTT. It is translated as CAWSVRGETEAFF.

The chain links TRBV9 to TRBJ2-5; D remains unclear. Germline values: CDR1 SGDLS, CDR2 YYNGEE. The germline V and J ends were trimmed by 0 bases and 2 bases, with 8 bases remaining between them. The CDR3 contains 14 residues. CDR3: CASSVGSLQETQYF. As DNA, the CDR3 is TGTGCCAGCAGCGTAGGTTCCTTGCAAGAGACCCAGTACTTC.

The chain recombines TRBV3-1 with TRBJ2-7; no clear D. This CDR3 region has 12 residues. Trimming stripped 3 bases from V and 6 bases from J, with 9 bases between. CDR1 and CDR2 from the germline V gene are LGHDT and YNNKEL (reference sequence). CDR3 nucleotide sequence: TGTGCCAGCAGCCACGGATGGGGCGAGCAGTACTTC. This sequence encodes CASSHGWGEQYF.

This clonotype was seen only once. This chain joins TRBV4-1 and TRBJ2-1, with D tentatively TRBD2 (5 bases). There are 13 residues in the CDR3. Trimming shortened V by 0 bases and J by 11 bases, and 11 bases separated the two germline ends. From germline, CDR1 is MGHRA and CDR2 YSYEKL. The CDR3 DNA sequence: TGCGCCAGCAGCCAAGAGGAAGCGGCTAAGCAGTTCTTC. As protein: CASSQEEAAKQFF.

The chain couples TRBV28 to TRBJ2-7; possibly TRBD1 for D (5 bases). Trimming shortened V by 8 bases and J by 2 bases, and 10 bases separated the two germline ends. Germline V CDR1 and CDR2: MDHEN, SYDVKM. The CDR3 contains 12 residues. The CDR3 coding sequence is TGTGCCAGCGTATCAGGGCCCTACGAGCAGTACTTC. Translation gives CASVSGPYEQYF.